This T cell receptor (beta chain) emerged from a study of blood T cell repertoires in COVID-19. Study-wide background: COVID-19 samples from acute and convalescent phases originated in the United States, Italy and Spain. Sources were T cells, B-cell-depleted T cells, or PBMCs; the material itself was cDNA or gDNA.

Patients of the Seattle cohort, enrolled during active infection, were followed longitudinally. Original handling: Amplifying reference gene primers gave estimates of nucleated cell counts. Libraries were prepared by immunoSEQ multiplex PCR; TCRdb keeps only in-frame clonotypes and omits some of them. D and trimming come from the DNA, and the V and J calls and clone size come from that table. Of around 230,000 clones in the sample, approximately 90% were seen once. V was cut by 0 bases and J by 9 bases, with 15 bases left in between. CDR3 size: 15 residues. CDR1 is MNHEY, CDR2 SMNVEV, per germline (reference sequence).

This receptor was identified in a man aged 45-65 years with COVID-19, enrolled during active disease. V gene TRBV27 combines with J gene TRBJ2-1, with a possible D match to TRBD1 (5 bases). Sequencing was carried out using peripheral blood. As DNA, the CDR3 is TGTGCCAGCAGTTTATCCCAGACCCTTAGGGGTGAGCAGTTCTTC. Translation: CASSLSQTLRGEQFF.